This T cell receptor beta chain was sequenced in a study of siplizumab effects on memory and regulatory T cells (dated by TCRdb to between 2018 and 2020). For the wider study: The study looked at the effect of siplizumab, an anti-CD2 antibody, on alloreactive T-cell subsets in allogeneic mixed lymphocyte reactions made from human PBMCs. The investigation overall reported the following: No functional confirmation was obtained for the suppressive function of proliferating Tregs from siplizumab cultures. Among mappable alloreactive CD4+ clones, an average Treg-derived fraction of about 69% was observed with siplizumab, compared with roughly 25% in control reactions. Siplizumab significantly lowered the cumulative frequency of alloreactive sequences that could be traced to unstimulated CD4+ memory T cells. About 75-97% of proliferating CD4+ or CD8+ clones could not be given a naive or memory phenotype. Unstimulated naive T cells appeared more diverse than memory T cells, and naive cells seemed to contribute substantially to the alloresponse. Sequences below about 10^-5 frequency were poorly captured, so only a minor fraction of alloreactive clones could be mapped to unstimulated subsets.

Trimming removed 2 bases from V and 3 bases from J, leaving 13 bases between the germline ends. The CDR3 numbers 15 residues from cysteine through phenylalanine. The read is trimmed to its CDR3 DNA, 45 bases read in frame from base 1. CDR1 SGHVS and CDR2 FQNEAQ were looked up in the germline V gene. The receptor library was made with the immunoSEQ multiplex PCR assay. About 10^5 TCR templates per sample were assayed on the deep sequencing platform. Genomic DNA extracted from sorted T cells was used for TCRbeta CDR3 sequencing. Regarding the original processing steps: Clonal analysis of TCRbeta CDR3 data was done in the R programming language. Unstimulated samples were compared with post-reaction CFSE-low samples to define alloreactive CD4+ and CD8+ clones. Regulatory or non-regulatory origin was assigned to alloreactive CD4+ clones by matching of sequences to sorted unstimulated Treg and non-Treg repertoires. TCRdb mirrors the immuneACCESS table, restricted to in-frame sequences. Some clones are absent from its copies; in checked studies, under half trace to an unresolved V gene, and the reason for the others is unknown. V, J and clone size reflect that table, while D and trimming were determined from the DNA. In this sample the table shows roughly 56,000 clones, 85% to 95% of which occur a single time. The top ten clonotypes cover 38% of the sample.

Turning to this clone: Its antigen is currently not known. No much larger clonotype is one base removed from it; base qualities were not supplied.

Sorted unstimulated T cells and proliferating T cells recovered from mixed lymphocyte reactions were subjected to TCRbeta CDR3 sequencing. Fresh whole blood from fewer than 11 HLA-typed healthy donors was used to isolate PBMCs. The material sequenced was CD8+ T cells sorted from blood. This receptor was obtained from a human donor in good health. The V and J segments used are TRBV7-8 and TRBJ2-5; there is no confident call for the D gene. The CDR3 has the sequence CASSLIQRSEETQYF. The DNA sequence is TGTGCCAGCAGCTTAATTCAGAGAAGTGAAGAGACCCAGTACTTC.